The rows below give T cell receptor beta chains drawn from one sample of a study of blood T cell repertoires in COVID-19. Assay used: immunoSEQ multiplex PCR; TCRdb lists only in-frame clones, some missing. Here the sample spans about 330,000 clones, about 87% being singletons. Source material: peripheral blood. Receptors were obtained from a man aged 25-45 years with COVID-19, enrolled during active disease. CDR3s include the opening cysteine and the closing phenylalanine or tryptophan. The order of the fields is V gene, CDR3 length, J gene, clone size, D gene, CDR3 DNA, CDR3 protein. D genes are given only for firm matches. The listing skips clone size in some rows; elsewhere it reads once, few, many or a size class.

v_call: TRBV28; cdr3_length: 14; j_call: TRBJ1-2; clone_size: NA; d_call: NA; cdr3_nt: TGTGCCAGCACCCGGGACACTTCAAACTATGGCTACACCTTC; cdr3_aa: CASTRDTSNYGYTF
v_call: TRBV3-1/TRBV3-2; cdr3_length: 17; j_call: TRBJ2-3; clone_size: NA; d_call: TRBD1; cdr3_nt: TGTGCCAGCAGCCATCCCTTCGGGACAGGGGTCCCAGATACGCAGTATTTT; cdr3_aa: CASSHPFGTGVPDTQYF
v_call: TRBV3-1/TRBV3-2; cdr3_length: 16; j_call: TRBJ2-5; clone_size: NA; d_call: NA; cdr3_nt: TGTGCCAGCAGCGAGCGAGCCGTAAGTTTCCAAGAGACCCAGTACTTC; cdr3_aa: CASSERAVSFQETQYF
v_call: TRBV7-2; cdr3_length: 16; j_call: TRBJ2-7; clone_size: once; d_call: NA; cdr3_nt: TGTGCCAGCAGCTTAGGGGTGGGACAAAGGCGAGGCGAGCAGTACTTC; cdr3_aa: CASSLGVGQRRGEQYF
v_call: TRBV25-1; cdr3_length: 16; j_call: TRBJ2-2; clone_size: NA; d_call: TRBD2; cdr3_nt: TGTGCCAGCAGTCTGGCTAGCGGGGCATGGACCGGGGAGCTGTTTTTT; cdr3_aa: CASSLASGAWTGELFF
v_call: TRBV20-1; cdr3_length: 13; j_call: TRBJ2-7; clone_size: NA; d_call: TRBD1; cdr3_nt: TGCAGTGCTAGTGGGACAGACTCCTACGAGCAGTACTTC; cdr3_aa: CSASGTDSYEQYF
v_call: TRBV19; cdr3_length: 13; j_call: TRBJ1-2; clone_size: NA; d_call: NA; cdr3_nt: TGTGCCAGTTCTCATGGGGGGAACTATGGCTACACCTTC; cdr3_aa: CASSHGGNYGYTF
v_call: TRBV7-9; cdr3_length: 14; j_call: TRBJ1-2; clone_size: few; d_call: TRBD1; cdr3_nt: TGTGCCAGCAGCCCTGGACAGGGGGCGTTAGGCTACACCTTC; cdr3_aa: CASSPGQGALGYTF
v_call: TRBV6-5; cdr3_length: 14; j_call: TRBJ1-3; clone_size: NA; d_call: NA; cdr3_nt: TGTGCCAGCAGTTACGAAGCTTCTGGAAACACCATATATTTT; cdr3_aa: CASSYEASGNTIYF
v_call: TRBV2; cdr3_length: 14; j_call: TRBJ2-3; clone_size: NA; d_call: NA; cdr3_nt: TGTGCCAGCAGACGTGACAGAAGCACAGATACGCAGTATTTT; cdr3_aa: CASRRDRSTDTQYF
v_call: TRBV25-1; cdr3_length: 14; j_call: TRBJ1-1; clone_size: NA; d_call: NA; cdr3_nt: TGTGCCAGCAGTCTTCAGGGTACTACCACTGAAGCTTTCTTT; cdr3_aa: CASSLQGTTTEAFF
v_call: TRBV28; cdr3_length: 14; j_call: TRBJ1-1; clone_size: NA; d_call: NA; cdr3_nt: TGTGCCAGCAGTTTTAGAGGGAGTAACACTGAAGCTTTCTTT; cdr3_aa: CASSFRGSNTEAFF
v_call: TRBV6-1; cdr3_length: 14; j_call: TRBJ2-7; clone_size: NA; d_call: NA; cdr3_nt: TGTGCCAGCAAAACCGGTCTTCATACCTACGAGCAGTACTTC; cdr3_aa: CASKTGLHTYEQYF
v_call: TRBV5-1; cdr3_length: 17; j_call: TRBJ2-2; clone_size: once; d_call: NA; cdr3_nt: TGCGCCAGCAGCTCCCGACTACCTAACTTTAACACCGGGGAGCTGTTTTTT; cdr3_aa: CASSSRLPNFNTGELFF
v_call: TRBV28; cdr3_length: 20; j_call: TRBJ2-6; clone_size: NA; d_call: NA; cdr3_nt: TGTGCCAGCAGTTTCCCCCGGGGGGGTGCAGGGGGTTTTGGGGCCAACGTCCTGACTTTC; cdr3_aa: CASSFPRGGAGGFGANVLTF
v_call: TRBV11-3; cdr3_length: 15; j_call: TRBJ2-7; clone_size: NA; d_call: NA; cdr3_nt: TGTGCCAGCAGCCCACTTGCCGGGACTTCCTACGAGCAGTACTTC; cdr3_aa: CASSPLAGTSYEQYF
v_call: TRBV28; cdr3_length: 13; j_call: TRBJ2-7; clone_size: NA; d_call: NA; cdr3_nt: TGTGCCAGCAGTTTGAGAGTTACGGACGAGCAGTACTTC; cdr3_aa: CASSLRVTDEQYF
v_call: TRBV19; cdr3_length: 15; j_call: TRBJ2-7; clone_size: NA; d_call: TRBD2; cdr3_nt: TGTGCCAGTAGTATTTGGGCGGGAGCGGGCTACGAGCAGTACTTC; cdr3_aa: CASSIWAGAGYEQYF
v_call: TRBV19; cdr3_length: 15; j_call: TRBJ2-2; clone_size: NA; d_call: NA; cdr3_nt: TGTGCCAGTAGTCCCCGGGATGGGTACACCGGGGAGCTGTTTTTT; cdr3_aa: CASSPRDGYTGELFF
v_call: TRBV4-3; cdr3_length: 17; j_call: TRBJ2-3; clone_size: NA; d_call: TRBD2; cdr3_nt: TGCGCCAGCAGCCAAGAAGCAGCGGGGGGTATAACAGATACGCAGTATTTT; cdr3_aa: CASSQEAAGGITDTQYF
v_call: TRBV6-2/TRBV6-3; cdr3_length: 15; j_call: TRBJ1-2; clone_size: NA; d_call: TRBD1; cdr3_nt: TGTGCCAGCAGTCCCCGGGACAGGAAATACTATGGCTACACCTTC; cdr3_aa: CASSPRDRKYYGYTF
v_call: TRBV2; cdr3_length: 15; j_call: TRBJ1-2; clone_size: NA; d_call: NA; cdr3_nt: TGTGCCAGCAGTGAACCGGTATCAGGGTCCGGTGGCTACACCTTC; cdr3_aa: CASSEPVSGSGGYTF
v_call: TRBV19; cdr3_length: 14; j_call: TRBJ2-4; clone_size: NA; d_call: TRBD1; cdr3_nt: TGTGCCAGTAGTATAAAGACAGGGTGGAACATTCAGTACTTC; cdr3_aa: CASSIKTGWNIQYF
v_call: TRBV3-1/TRBV3-2; cdr3_length: 16; j_call: TRBJ2-5; clone_size: NA; d_call: TRBD2; cdr3_nt: TGTGCCAGCAGCCAAGATTTAATAGCGGGAGAAGAGACCCAGTACTTC; cdr3_aa: CASSQDLIAGEETQYF